The text below deals with one T cell receptor beta chain. Its specificity is not known. Looked up from germline, CDR1 is SEHNR and CDR2 is FQNEAQ (reference sequence). V was clipped by 1 base and J by 8 bases, with 14 bases between them. The CDR3 consists of 14 residues. The authors ran a second PCR of roughly 6 to 12 cycles using a sample-barcoded 5' primer and a J-beta primer mix. TCRdb fed the 5' RACE reads into MiXCR, producing one record per CDR3 protein. The table has over 950,000 distinct CDR3 sequences, more than 30% seen once; the top ten hold under 15%. The sample originates from a study of blood T cells in healthy people across ages. Study-level results: Significant beta diversity loss was already apparent by age approximately 40, declining roughly linearly. Naive T cell percentage strongly correlated with TCR beta diversity. Reliance upon unsorted PBMCs precluded definitive naive versus antigen-experienced comparison.

This receptor was obtained from a man aged 18-30 years in good health. The V call is TRBV7-9, the J call TRBJ1-2; no firm D call. The sample comprised blood. The CDR3 nucleotides are TGTGCCAGCAGCTTAGAAGGACGGGGAGGAGGCTACACCTTC. Residues: CASSLEGRGGGYTF.